This TCR beta chain was captured in a study of cytomegalovirus exposure and HLA in healthy donors. Between the trimmed V and J ends, which lost 3 bases and 4 bases, there was a span of 9 bases. CDR1 MGHDK and CDR2 SYGVNS come from the germline V gene. This CDR3 has 14 amino acids. It was with 60 Vbeta and 13 Jbeta primers that the PCR ran. TCRdb's table, derived via immunoSEQ multiplex PCR, lists solely in-frame clones and lacks some. The repertoire holds 150,000 to 200,000 clones, with 60% to 85% as singletons. This TCR was recovered from a female donor in good health and CMV-seronegative. V usage is TRBV25-1 and J usage is TRBJ2-2, with a weak D call TRBD1 (5 bases). Sequencing was carried out using PBMCs. For the CDR3, the DNA is TGTGCCAGCAGTGACGTTGGGGCCACCGGGGAGCTGTTTTTT. Its translation: CASSDVGATGELFF.